Following are 23 T cell receptor beta chains from one sample sequenced in a study of CXCR3 chemokines and chemotherapy response in bladder cancer (dated by TCRdb to between 2022 and 2023). Library preparation used PCR. Sequencing was carried out with an Illumina HiSeq 2500. TCRdb itself trimmed the public reads at Q25 with fastp, ran MiXCR and retained productive beta chains. Identical CDR3 proteins give one entry, which carries the most common genes and DNA. This sample gives approximately 8,300 distinct CDR3 sequences in total; 20% to 25% of them show up just once. 8.5% to 10% of the sample rests with the top ten. This specimen was collected from a patient whose treatment included neoadjuvant chemotherapy. The receptor set was obtained from a human donor with bladder cancer that did not respond to neoadjuvant chemotherapy.

Notes on this clonotype: A far larger clone is only one base removed, so a read error is likely. The chain links TRBV13 to TRBJ1-2; the D gene is possibly TRBD2 (6 bases). The closer fit of TRBJ2-1 to the DNA end suggests the J call may be wrong. The germline V gene encodes CDR1 PRHDT and CDR2 FYEKMQ (reference sequence). CDR3 length: 13 amino acids. As DNA, the CDR3 is TGTGCCAGCGCGGGGCCGATGAGGGATGTGCAGTTCTTC. It translates to CASAGPMRDVQFF.

Remarks on this clonotype: A far larger clone is only one base removed, so a read error is likely. The chain employs TRBV6-1 and TRBJ1-2; 8 nucleotides line up with TRBD1. CDR3 size: 16 residues. V lost 6 bases to trimming and J lost 5 bases; unmatched junction nucleotides: 14. Germline V gene data show CDR1 as MNHNS and CDR2 as SASEGT. CDR3 region: CASRYTQGEAHYGYTF. CDR3 sequence (DNA): TGTGCCAGCAGGTACACACAGGGGGAGGCTCATTATGGCTACACCTTC.

By proportion, this clonotype is medium-sized. The V call is TRBV19, the J call TRBJ2-2; 7 nucleotides line up with TRBD2. Germline CDR1 and CDR2: LNHDA and SQIVND (reference sequence). With 0 bases clipped from V and 3 bases from J, the junction kept 10 bases outside the gene matches. This CDR3 is built from 18 residues. The CDR3 region is CASSIDPTREGYTGELFF. The CDR3 DNA reads as TGTGCCAGTAGTATAGATCCGACTAGGGAGGGCTACACCGGGGAGCTGTTTTTT.

With respect to this clonotype: The junction differs from germline at one of its ends, possibly a read error. V and J are TRBV6-6 and TRBJ1-1; D not resolved. Germline assignment: CDR1 MNHNY and CDR2 SVGAGI (reference sequence). This CDR3 has 15 amino acids. The CDR3 sequence: CASSSEEPGNTEAIF. DNA of the CDR3: TGTGCCAGCAGTTCCGAGGAACCGGGGAACACTGAGGCTATCTTT.

In its sample, this clonotype was seen a few times. The V and J genes are TRBV2 and TRBJ1-1; D gene ambiguous. Between the trimmed V and J ends, which lost 7 bases and 1 base, there was a span of 10 bases. The germline CDR1 and CDR2 sequences are SNHLY and FYNNEI. This CDR3 has 13 amino acids. The CDR3 sequence is CASKHSANTEAFF. As DNA, the CDR3 is TGTGCCAGCAAGCACAGTGCGAACACTGAAGCTTTCTTT.

As for this clonotype: A far larger clone is just one base off, so this is likely a read error. The chain combines TRBV10-3 with TRBJ1-2; a possible D gene is TRBD1 (5 bases). Germline CDR1 is ENHRY and CDR2 is SYGVKD. Trimming removed 5 bases at V and 6 bases at J, with 19 bases between. The CDR3 length is 15 residues. The CDR3 sequence is CAISPTNTGANGYTF. CDR3 in DNA: TGTGCCATCAGTCCTACTAACACAGGAGCCAATGGCTACACCTTC.

The chain couples TRBV20-1 to TRBJ2-1, with a weak D call TRBD2 (5 bases). Germline V gene data show CDR1 as DFQATT and CDR2 as SNEGSKA (reference sequence). The CDR3 is made up of 14 amino acids. With 3 bases removed from V and 4 bases from J, the gap between germline ends came to 13 bases. CDR3 in DNA: TGCAGTGCTAGCATAGCGACCGGTTACAATGAGCAGTTCTTC. The encoded protein is CSASIATGYNEQFF.

In its sample, this clonotype is large. CDR3 DNA: TGTGCCCTTCAGGGGGGATCGGGGTCAGGCTACACCTTC. It encodes CALQGGSGSGYTF. This rearrangement joins TRBV6-6 to TRBJ1-2; 7 positions agree with TRBD1. CDR1 and CDR2 (germline): MNHNY, SVGAGI (reference sequence). There are 13 residues in the CDR3. V lost 11 bases and J lost 8; bases outside the gene matches: 14.

This clonotype was seen many times. The chain joins TRBV18 to TRBJ1-5, with a tentative D call TRBD1 (5 bases). Looked up from germline, CDR1 is KGHSH and CDR2 is LQKENI. The V gene lost 3 bases and the J gene lost 0 bases, with 12 bases spanning the gap. The CDR3 length is 16 residues. The CDR3 nucleotides read TGTGCCAGCTCACCCACCCTGACAGATAGCAATCAGCCCCAGCATTTT. Translating gives CASSPTLTDSNQPQHF.

In this sample, this clonotype turned up many times. DNA for the CDR3: TGTGCCTGGAGTGGATACAACACTGAAGCTTTCTTT. Residues: CAWSGYNTEAFF. J is TRBJ1-1 and V is TRBV30; D remains unclear. The CDR3 consists of 12 residues. Deletions cut 1 base from V and 2 bases from J, with 5 bases between. Germline V gene lookup returns CDR1 GTSNPN and CDR2 SVGIG (reference sequence).

Details on this clonotype: Being one base from a much bigger clone, this may be a read error. The chain is built from TRBV20-1 and TRBJ2-6; D may be TRBD1 or TRBD2 (5 bases each). CDR3 size: 17 residues. Germline CDR1 reads DFQATT; CDR2 reads SNEGSKA (reference sequence). The CDR3 nucleotides are TGCAGTGCTAGACAGGTGATGGTGGACTCTGGGGCCAACATCCTGACTTTC. It yields the protein CSARQVMVDSGANILTF.

This clonotype was found a few times. The V call is TRBV18, the J call TRBJ2-7, with 7 nucleotides matching TRBD2. The V and J ends lost 1 base and 1 base, in that order; junction bases with no gene match: 1. The CDR3 is 14 residues long. The germline V gene has CDR1 KGHSH and CDR2 LQKENI. This chain's CDR3 is CASSPREGSYEQYF. CDR3 coding DNA: TGTGCCAGCTCACCACGGGAGGGATCCTACGAGCAGTACTTC. Based on the CDR3 plus reference TRBV18 and TRBJ2-7, the full variable domain is NAGVMQNPRHLVRRRGQEARLRCSPMKGHSHVYWYRQLPEEGLKFMVYLQKENIIDESGMPKERFSAEFPKEGPSILRIQQVVRGDSAAYFCASSPREGSYEQYFGPGTRLTVT.

This clonotype was counted ten times or more. J is TRBJ2-5 and V is TRBV20-1, with 9 bases lining up with TRBD1. Germline CDR1 and CDR2: DFQATT and SNEGSKA (reference sequence). Germline trimming cut 6 bases from V and 4 bases from J; bases unmatched to any gene: 6. This CDR3 comprises 13 residues. The CDR3 here is CSALRQGGETQYF. The CDR3 DNA is TGCAGTGCCCTGAGACAGGGGGGAGAGACCCAGTACTTC.

By share, this clonotype counts as medium-sized (0.01 to 0.1%). The chain carries TRBV7-9 and TRBJ2-1; no reliable D call. CDR3 length equals 13 residues. Trimming removed 2 bases from V and 5 bases from J, with 7 bases in between. CDR1 SEHNR and CDR2 FQNEAQ come from the germline V gene (reference sequence). The CDR3 region is CASSLTHNNEQFF. CDR3 DNA: TGTGCCAGCAGCTTAACCCATAACAATGAGCAGTTCTTC.

Details on this clonotype: A read error likely explains this, since a far larger clone differs by one base. The chain has TRBV7-9 and TRBJ1-2, with a tentative D call TRBD1 (6 bases). CDR1 and CDR2 from the germline V gene are SEHNR and FQNEAQ (reference sequence). This CDR3 is 15 amino acids long. Trimming shortened V by 5 bases and J by 7 bases, and 20 bases separated the two germline ends. CDR3 DNA sequence: TGTGCCAGCAGCGGACAGTATGAAGGGTGGGGTGGCTACACCTTC. The encoded protein is CASSGQYEGWGGYTF. The full variable domain, its missing parts supplied by reference TRBV7-9 and TRBJ1-2, is DTGVSQNPRHKITKRGQNVTFRCDPISEHNRLYWYRQTLGQGPEFLTYFQNEAQLEKSRLLSDRFSAERPKGSFSTLEIQRTEQGDSAMYLCASSGQYEGWGGYTFGSGTRLTVV.

This clonotype was counted many times. V gene TRBV9 combines with J gene TRBJ2-3; 7 positions agree with TRBD1. Germline V CDR1 and CDR2: SGDLS, YYNGEE. The CDR3 has 16 amino acids. J lost 0 bases, V lost 5 bases, and 9 bases had no gene match. The CDR3 DNA reads TGTGCCAGCAGTAGAGGGGGCGACTTAAGCACAGATACGCAGTATTTT. This encodes CASSRGGDLSTDTQYF.

The V gene is TRBV6-2 or TRBV6-3, the J gene TRBJ2-4; 9 positions match TRBD2. The CDR3 has 15 residues. J was trimmed by 7 bases and V by 5 bases; bases with no gene match: 9. The germline V gene encodes CDR1 MNHEY and CDR2 SVGEGT. In DNA form, the CDR3 reads TGTGCCAGCAGTCCGAGCGGGGGGAGTGAGAACATTCAGTACTTC. Its translation is CASSPSGGSENIQYF.

This clonotype appeared many times. V is TRBV9 and J is TRBJ2-1; 10 bases map to TRBD2. CDR3 length: 19 residues. V dropped 0 bases and J dropped 0; count of bases not matched to a gene: 9. CDR1 SGDLS and CDR2 YYNGEE come from the germline V gene. CDR3 sequence: CASSVEGSGGSSSYNEQFF. CDR3 sequence (DNA): TGTGCCAGCAGCGTAGAGGGTAGCGGGGGGTCAAGCTCCTACAATGAGCAGTTCTTC.

Concerning this clonotype itself: This sequence is one base from a far larger clone and is likely a read error. The genes are TRBV19 and TRBJ1-1; D unresolved. Trimming took 9 bases from V and 1 from J, leaving 12 bases between them. Germline-derived CDR1 and CDR2 are LNHDA and SQIVND (reference sequence). This CDR3 contains 13 residues. This CDR3 reads CASHQQTNTEAFF. CDR3 nucleotide sequence: TGTGCCAGCCACCAACAGACGAACACTGAAGCTTTCTTT. The complete variable domain, with remaining parts taken from reference TRBV19 and TRBJ1-1, reads DGGITQSPKYLFRKEGQNVTLSCEQNLNHDAMYWYRQDPGQGLRLIYYSQIVNDFQKGDIAEGYSVSREKKESFPLTVTSAQKNPTAFYLCASHQQTNTEAFFGQGTRLTVV.

This clonotype is medium-sized by share. The V call is TRBV29-1, the J call TRBJ2-5, with 8 positions matching TRBD1. Germline V CDR1 and CDR2: SQVTM, ANQGSEA. This CDR3 has 15 residues. The trim removed 7 bases at V and 5 bases at J, leaving 15 bases unmatched. This CDR3 reads CSAVGQGASPETQYF. The CDR3 nucleotides read TGCAGCGCAGTTGGACAGGGAGCCTCGCCGGAGACCCAGTACTTC.

By proportion, this clonotype is medium-sized. V and J are TRBV7-2 and TRBJ2-5; 7 bases line up with TRBD1. J gave up 0 bases and V 2 bases, and 3 bases lay outside the gene matches. Germline V gene data show CDR1 as SGHTA and CDR2 as FQGNSA. The CDR3 extends over 15 amino acids. In DNA, the CDR3 is TGTGCCAGCAGCTTAACCGGGACAGACCAAGAGACCCAGTACTTC. This codes for CASSLTGTDQETQYF.

The chain employs TRBV4-1 and TRBJ1-1; D not certain. The V gene lost 0 bases and the J gene lost 1 base, with 12 bases spanning the gap. The germline CDR1 and CDR2 sequences are MGHRA and YSYEKL. The CDR3 runs 16 residues. Written as DNA, the CDR3 is TGCGCCAGCAGCCAAGATTTTGGCAGCCCGAACACTGAAGCTTTCTTT. Translated: CASSQDFGSPNTEAFF.

Ten or more counts support this clonotype. V gene TRBV5-4 combines with J gene TRBJ2-1, with D tentatively TRBD1 (5 bases). The CDR3 is 16 amino acids. Trimming stripped 0 bases from V and 4 bases from J, with 14 bases between. Germline V CDR1 and CDR2: SGHNT, YYREEE (reference sequence). CDR3 loop: CASSLAGSLGYNEQFF. CDR3 in DNA: TGTGCCAGCAGCTTGGCAGGGTCGCTAGGGTACAATGAGCAGTTCTTC.